This entry concerns a single T cell receptor (beta chain). This sample is drawn from a study of blood T cell repertoires in COVID-19. The assay was immunoSEQ multiplex PCR, and TCRdb's table has in-frame clones only and misses some. The sample consists of around 68,000 clones, 79% of them appearing once. The V gene's germline CDR1 is SGHRS and CDR2 YFSETQ. The V gene end was trimmed by 1 base and the J gene end by 6 bases; junction bases not matched to a gene: 4. This CDR3 region has 14 residues. The chain is built from TRBV5-1 and TRBJ2-3; 8 bases match TRBD2. The clonotype comes from a woman in her forties or fifties with acute or convalescent COVID-19. The material sequenced was peripheral blood. The CDR3 coding sequence is TGCGCCAGCAGCTTGCAAGCGGGAGTTGATACGCAGTATTTT. It is translated as CASSLQAGVDTQYF. Filled out from reference TRBV5-1 and TRBJ2-3, the complete variable domain reads KAGVTQTPRYLIKTRGQQVTLSCSPISGHRSVSWYQQTPGQGLQFLFEYFSETQRNKGNFPGRFSGRQFSNSRSEMNVSTLELGDSALYLCASSLQAGVDTQYFGPGTRLTVL.